This is a list of T cell receptor beta chains from one sample in a study of blood T cell repertoires in COVID-19. The assay was immunoSEQ multiplex PCR, and TCRdb's table has in-frame clones only and misses some. The repertoire holds around 120,000 clones, with about four fifths as singletons. The sample comprised peripheral blood. All receptors come from a man in his sixties or seventies with acute or convalescent COVID-19. Each CDR3 is given with its conserved first and last residue. The size field is filled for only some rows; it gives once, few, many or a size class.

abundance: -
j_gene: TRBJ1-2
v_gene: TRBV10-3
CDR3aa: CAISASDRDYGYTF

abundance: -
j_gene: TRBJ2-7
v_gene: TRBV4-2
CDR3aa: CASSQDWQGEYEQYF

abundance: -
j_gene: TRBJ1-1
v_gene: TRBV3-1/TRBV3-2
CDR3aa: CASSPPTGESTEAFF

abundance: -
j_gene: TRBJ1-1
v_gene: TRBV19
CDR3aa: CASSIDPGGAVFF

abundance: -
j_gene: TRBJ1-2
v_gene: TRBV19
CDR3aa: CASRTGQGNGYTF

abundance: -
j_gene: TRBJ2-7
v_gene: TRBV9
CDR3aa: CASSVDRGGEQYF

abundance: -
j_gene: TRBJ1-2
v_gene: TRBV7-9
CDR3aa: CASSGTASYGYTF

abundance: -
j_gene: TRBJ2-5
v_gene: TRBV23-1
CDR3aa: CASSHPSAPGQGTETQYF

abundance: few
j_gene: TRBJ1-3
v_gene: TRBV10-3
CDR3aa: CAISGQGPAGGNTIYF

abundance: once
j_gene: TRBJ2-3
v_gene: TRBV15
CDR3aa: CATSRDPSSTDTQYF

abundance: -
j_gene: TRBJ2-3
v_gene: TRBV4-1
CDR3aa: CASSLSGSTDTQYF

abundance: few
j_gene: TRBJ1-2
v_gene: TRBV3-1/TRBV3-2
CDR3aa: CASSQPGQGAYGYTF

abundance: once
j_gene: TRBJ1-5
v_gene: TRBV6-5
CDR3aa: CASSLFSNQPQHF

abundance: few
j_gene: TRBJ1-2
v_gene: TRBV11-3
CDR3aa: CASSPHRGSGYGYTF

abundance: once
j_gene: TRBJ1-2
v_gene: TRBV7-2
CDR3aa: CASSPNPRQGQGYTF

abundance: -
j_gene: TRBJ1-2
v_gene: TRBV4-3
CDR3aa: CASSPSPGQAYGYTF

abundance: -
j_gene: TRBJ2-1
v_gene: TRBV7-8
CDR3aa: CASGGRTRINEQFF

abundance: once
j_gene: TRBJ2-5
v_gene: TRBV6-2/TRBV6-3
CDR3aa: CASRPIRGLGKETQYF

abundance: -
j_gene: TRBJ2-1
v_gene: TRBV7-3
CDR3aa: CASSSLQGSDEQFF

abundance: -
j_gene: TRBJ1-2
v_gene: TRBV4-2
CDR3aa: CASSQGRAGGYGYTF

abundance: -
j_gene: TRBJ2-7
v_gene: TRBV4-3
CDR3aa: CASSQDLGTVSYEQYF

abundance: -
j_gene: TRBJ2-7
v_gene: TRBV6-6
CDR3aa: CASRDRDRVHEQYF

abundance: -
j_gene: TRBJ1-2
v_gene: TRBV5-1
CDR3aa: CASRRDRGYGYTF

abundance: -
j_gene: TRBJ2-3
v_gene: TRBV9
CDR3aa: CASSVTGIGPTDTQYF

abundance: -
j_gene: TRBJ2-1
v_gene: TRBV13
CDR3aa: CASSLDQGASNEQFF

abundance: -
j_gene: TRBJ2-3
v_gene: TRBV5-1
CDR3aa: CASSSTGSEGTQYF

abundance: -
j_gene: TRBJ2-2
v_gene: TRBV11-3
CDR3aa: CASSLRVAGELFF

abundance: -
j_gene: TRBJ1-2
v_gene: TRBV4-3
CDR3aa: CASSQGGGWLYGYTF

abundance: -
j_gene: TRBJ1-5
v_gene: TRBV6-1
CDR3aa: CASSADRGASLNQPQHF